This T cell receptor (beta chain) was found in a study of regulatory T cells in long-lasting Graves disease. Investigators prepared the TCR beta libraries by applying iRepertoire HTBI primers and Arm-PCR of CDR3 regions. TCRdb used MiXCR to reprocess the multiplex PCR reads, holding one entry per CDR3 protein. The sample comprises about 320,000 distinct CDR3 sequences, under 20% of which are singletons, and 35% to 45% rests with the top ten. Study results and limitations: Whereas new patients shared 966 public clonotypes, persistent patients shared more, at some 2,700.

Trimming stripped 0 bases from V and 6 bases from J, with 6 bases between. Germline values: CDR1 SGHRS, CDR2 YFSETQ. The CDR3 contains 13 residues. Time point described: newly diagnosed GD, antithyroid drugs for less than 3 months. PBMCs were the source of the RNA used for TCR sequencing. This clonotype was counted at least ten times. Its matching antigen is unknown. The specimen was peripheral blood mononuclear cells (PBMCs), collected at new diagnosis, from a patient treated with antithyroid drugs. The origin of this receptor is a female donor with Graves disease. The chain links TRBV5-1 to TRBJ2-2, with D unresolved. For the CDR3, the DNA is TGCGCCAGCAGCTTGGACGGGTCCGGGGAGCTGTTTTTT. Amino acid sequence: CASSLDGSGELFF. The complete variable domain, with remaining parts taken from reference TRBV5-1 and TRBJ2-2, reads KAGVTQTPRYLIKTRGQQVTLSCSPISGHRSVSWYQQTPGQGLQFLFEYFSETQRNKGNFPGRFSGRQFSNSRSEMNVSTLELGDSALYLCASSLDGSGELFFGEGSRLTVL.